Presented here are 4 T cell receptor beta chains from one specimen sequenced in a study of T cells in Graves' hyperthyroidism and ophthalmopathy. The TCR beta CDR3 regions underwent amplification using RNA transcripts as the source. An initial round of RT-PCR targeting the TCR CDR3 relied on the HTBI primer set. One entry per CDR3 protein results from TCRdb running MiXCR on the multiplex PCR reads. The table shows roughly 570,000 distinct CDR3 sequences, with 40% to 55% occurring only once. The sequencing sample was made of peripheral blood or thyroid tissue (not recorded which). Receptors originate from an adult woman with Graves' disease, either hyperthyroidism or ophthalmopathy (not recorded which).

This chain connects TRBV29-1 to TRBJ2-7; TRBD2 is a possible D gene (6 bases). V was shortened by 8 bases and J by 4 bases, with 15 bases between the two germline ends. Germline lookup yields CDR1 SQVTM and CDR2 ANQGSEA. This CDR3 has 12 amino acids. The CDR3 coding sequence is TGCAGCTTTAGCGGATCCCTTTACGAGCAGTACTTC. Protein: CSFSGSLYEQYF.

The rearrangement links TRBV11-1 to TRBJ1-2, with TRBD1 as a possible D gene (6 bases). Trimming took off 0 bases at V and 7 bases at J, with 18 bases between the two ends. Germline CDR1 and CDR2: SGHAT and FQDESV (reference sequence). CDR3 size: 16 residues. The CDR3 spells CASSLATERGGSGYTF. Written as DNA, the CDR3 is TGTGCCAGCAGCTTAGCGACAGAGAGAGGGGGATCTGGCTACACCTTC.

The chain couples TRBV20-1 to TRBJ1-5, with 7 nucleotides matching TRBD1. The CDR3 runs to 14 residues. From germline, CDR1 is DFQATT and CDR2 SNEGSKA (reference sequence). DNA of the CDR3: TGCAGCACTAGGTCTCCAGGGGGGAATCAGCCCCAGCATTTT. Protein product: CSTRSPGGNQPQHF.

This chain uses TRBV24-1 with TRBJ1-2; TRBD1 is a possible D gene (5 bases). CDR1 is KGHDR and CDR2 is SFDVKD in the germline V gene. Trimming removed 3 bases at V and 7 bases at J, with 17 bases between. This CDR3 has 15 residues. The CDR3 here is CATSDHEHTGTGYTF. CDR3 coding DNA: TGTGCCACCAGTGATCACGAGCACACAGGAACTGGCTACACCTTC.